This TCR beta chain was retrieved from a study of identical twins. General study points: Memory repertoires lacked the insertion deficit that abundant cord blood beta clonotypes showed.

About this clonotype: The antigen is undetermined.

This CDR3 has 13 amino acids. The V and J ends lost 0 bases and 6 bases respectively, with 8 bases between them. CDR1 is DFQATT, CDR2 SNEGSKA, per germline (reference sequence). Each CDR3 protein gets one entry after TCRdb re-called the 5' RACE reads with MiXCR. This table has roughly 750,000 distinct CDR3 sequences, approximately 22% appearing once. The same sample was also used in a study of T cells expressing NK-cell markers. In that study: Dominant NKG2C+ clonotypes made up roughly 1.0-7.5% of CD8+ T cells in roughly six donors. In a few donors, dominant clonotypes made up about 25-60.1% of CD3+CD56-NKG2C+ cells. Whether expanded NKG2C+ T cell clones recognized HCMV stayed uncertain.

This chain joins TRBV20-1 and TRBJ1-4, with a weak D call TRBD1 (5 bases). This clonotype was obtained from a woman aged 18-29 years in good health. The sequenced sample was PBMCs. For the CDR3, the DNA is TGCAGTGCTAGAGATGGGGCCGATGAAAAACTGTTTTTT. Encoded protein: CSARDGADEKLFF.